These 13 T cell receptor beta chains were all obtained from the same sample, sequenced in a study of shared clonotypes between healthy human individuals. The table came from immunoSEQ multiplex PCR; TCRdb's copy has only in-frame clones and leaves some out. The data show about 510,000 clones, roughly 79% seen once. The specimen sequenced was PBMCs. The receptors originated from a woman aged 40-49 years in good health. Some clones in this sample may be carry-over from other donors' samples.

About this clone: A much larger clone sits a single nucleotide away, making a read error possible. V and J are TRBV19 and TRBJ2-7; 10 positions match TRBD2. CDR1 and CDR2 from the germline V gene are LNHDA and SQIVND (reference sequence). This CDR3 comprises 15 residues. The trim removed 4 bases at V and 6 bases at J, leaving 9 bases unmatched. The CDR3: CASSTPGLASCEQYF. Written as DNA, the CDR3 is TGTGCCAGTAGTACTCCGGGACTAGCGAGCTGCGAGCAGTACTTC. The variable domain in full, with the rest retrieved from reference TRBV19 and TRBJ2-7, is DGGITQSPKYLFRKEGQNVTLSCEQNLNHDAMYWYRQDPGQGLRLIYYSQIVNDFQKGDIAEGYSVSREKKESFPLTVTSAQKNPTAFYLCASSTPGLASCEQYFGPGTRLTVT.

The CDR3 region is CASSLRDNYGYTF. CDR3 nucleotide sequence: TGTGCCAGCAGCTTACGCGATAACTATGGCTACACCTTC. The chain is built from TRBV7-2 and TRBJ1-2; D remains ambiguous. The CDR3 extends over 13 amino acids. V lost 2 bases, J lost 1 base, and 5 bases lay in between. Germline CDR1 SGHTA, CDR2 FQGNSA.

V gene TRBV19 combines with J gene TRBJ2-3, with D possibly TRBD2 on 5 matching bases. The V and J ends lost 3 bases and 0 bases respectively, with 7 bases between them. Germline V gives CDR1 LNHDA, CDR2 SQIVND (reference sequence). The CDR3 covers 14 residues. CDR3 region: CASSIWESTDTQYF. DNA of the CDR3: TGTGCCAGTAGTATCTGGGAGAGCACAGATACGCAGTATTTT.

The rearrangement links TRBV27 to TRBJ2-3, with D perhaps assigned TRBD1 or TRBD2 (5 bases each). Germline CDR1 MNHEY, CDR2 SMNVEV (reference sequence). Trimming stripped 1 base from V and 3 bases from J, with 8 bases between. The CDR3 sequence is 14 residues long. The DNA for the CDR3 is TGTGCCAGCAGTTTATGGGGGATAACAGATACGCAGTATTTT. Its protein product is CASSLWGITDTQYF.

This clone was detected only a few times. The V and J genes are TRBV28 and TRBJ1-2, with D tentatively TRBD1 (5 bases). The CDR3 is made up of 16 amino acids. The germline V and J ends were trimmed by 7 bases and 5 bases, with 23 bases remaining between them. Germline lookup yields CDR1 MDHEN and CDR2 SYDVKM. The CDR3 nucleotides are TGTGCCAGCAAAACCGGGGCCGCTGCCTCCCTTTATGGCTACACCTTC. Its translation is CASKTGAAASLYGYTF.

This sequence joins TRBV28 and TRBJ1-3, with D perhaps TRBD1 (5 bases). Germline V gene data show CDR1 as MDHEN and CDR2 as SYDVKM. Trimming shortened V by 7 bases and J by 0 bases, and 13 bases separated the two germline ends. This CDR3 has 15 amino acids. CDR3 bases: TGTGCCAGCACCGCAGGGCTGAGCTCTGGAAACACCATATATTTT. It translates to CASTAGLSSGNTIYF.

This rearrangement joins TRBV28 to TRBJ1-2, with 9 bases aligning to TRBD1. The CDR3 is made up of 18 amino acids. Germline lookup yields CDR1 MDHEN and CDR2 SYDVKM. Losses at the gene ends were 4 bases for V and 1 base for J; bases not matched to a gene: 13. CDR3: CASSSGTGQGGDNYGYTF. As DNA, the CDR3 is TGTGCCAGCAGTTCAGGGACAGGGCAAGGCGGGGATAACTATGGCTACACCTTC.

The rearrangement uses TRBV6-1 and TRBJ1-2; 7 bases fit TRBD1. Germline V CDR1 and CDR2: MNHNS, SASEGT. The CDR3 totals 15 residues. V shed 6 bases and J 0 bases; nucleotides not matched to a gene: 7. CDR3 in amino acids: CASSIGTDANYGYTF. CDR3 DNA: TGTGCCAGCAGCATTGGGACAGACGCTAACTATGGCTACACCTTC.

This clone was recorded once. The chain couples TRBV19 to TRBJ1-1; 7 bases agree with TRBD1. The CDR3 is made up of 15 amino acids. CDR1 and CDR2 (germline): LNHDA, SQIVND (reference sequence). V trimming: 3 bases; J trimming: 5 bases; junction bases outside the gene matches: 9. CDR3 in amino acids: CASSMKTGSGTEAFF. CDR3 DNA sequence: TGTGCCAGTAGTATGAAGACAGGGTCGGGTACTGAAGCTTTCTTT.

The V gene is TRBV4-3, the J gene TRBJ2-1, with D possibly being TRBD2 (6 bases). Trimming stripped 0 bases from V and 3 bases from J, with 12 bases between. The CDR3 loop spans 16 amino acids. The V gene's germline CDR1 is LGHNA and CDR2 YSLEER. CDR3: CASSQERGLHYNEQFF. As DNA, the CDR3 is TGCGCCAGCAGCCAAGAGCGGGGTCTCCACTACAATGAGCAGTTCTTC.

The genes are TRBV4-3 and TRBJ1-2; D perhaps matches TRBD1 (5 bases). The length of the CDR3 is 17 residues. Germline V gives CDR1 LGHNA, CDR2 YSLEER. The ends were cut back, 2 bases at V and 7 bases at J, with 23 bases in the middle. The CDR3 DNA reads TGCGCCAGCAGCCAACACGGGACCCACGGGCTCTCGGGTGGCTACACCTTC. Its translation is CASSQHGTHGLSGGYTF.

V is TRBV7-8 and J is TRBJ1-3, with D possibly TRBD1 on 5 matching bases. The CDR3 has 18 amino acids. In germline, CDR1 is SGHVS, CDR2 FQNEAQ. Trimming took 1 base from V and 0 from J, leaving 16 bases between them. CDR3 loop: CASSLGYVRDISGNTIYF. The CDR3 nucleotides read TGTGCCAGCAGCTTAGGTTACGTCAGGGATATCTCTGGAAACACCATATATTTT.

This clone was seen only a few times. The chain couples TRBV7-3 to TRBJ2-1; D is perhaps TRBD1 or TRBD2 (5 bases each). V was pared by 2 bases and J by 7 bases, with 15 bases between. Germline-derived CDR1 and CDR2 are SGHTA and FQGTGA. The CDR3 loop spans 15 amino acids. CDR3 DNA sequence: TGTGCCAGCAGCTTAGGGGGAAAAAGGAGGAATGAGCAGTTCTTC. Its protein is CASSLGGKRRNEQFF.